The source of this T cell receptor beta chain is a study of PD-1 blockade in classical Hodgkin lymphoma (dated by TCRdb to the early 2020s). In the study overall: Nivolumab dosing was 3 mg/kg intravenously every 2 weeks, continuing until either disease progression or unacceptable toxicity. A peripheral blood immune signature of response to PD-1 blockade in classical Hodgkin lymphoma was defined using TCR beta sequencing and CyTOF.

This clone was seen a single time. Its recognized antigen is unknown. It has no much larger one-base neighbor in the sample; base qualities were not kept. Genomic DNA was extracted with the Qiagen DNeasy kit from unsorted PBMCs and from negatively selected CD4+ and CD8+ fractions. Amplification of TCR beta CDR3 regions was done by immunoSEQ multiplex PCR with primers that anneal to V and J segments. A synthetic immune receptor repertoire was used to minimize amplification bias, and any remaining bias was removed computationally after sequencing. Concerning the study's data processing: Custom Python scripts were used to quantify repertoire diversity as the Shannon entropy index. The unsorted, CD4+ and CD8+ repertoires were each analyzed separately, with the exception of combined analyses, where CD4+ and CD8+ sequences were merged in silico. Clonal expansion was defined as a frequency increase of at least 2-fold after treatment compared with C1D1, and clones undetected at baseline were assigned a pseudocount of 0.5. Singleton clones were defined as clones with 0 or 1 copy at C1D1, and non-singleton clones were defined as clones with 2 or more copies. By matching protein sequences in sorted samples from the same patient, clones expanded in unsorted samples were annotated as CD4+, CD8+ or unknown. Wilcoxon tests on paired samples were used to test changes in diversity from C1D1 to C4D1. TCRdb stores this immuneACCESS table with in-frame sequences only. Part of the clones is absent; in the studies checked, under half of the shortfall reflects unresolved V genes, and no reason is known for the rest. The V and J calls and clone size are taken from that table; D and trimming were inferred from the DNA. The sample table lists about 110,000 clones, around 89% of them with a count of one. The ten top clones hold less than 20% of the sample.

As encoded in the germline V gene, CDR1 is SGHVS while CDR2 is FNYEAQ. The CDR3 covers 14 residues, taking in both the cysteine and the phenylalanine. CDR3 DNA is the only sequence kept; it has 42 bases, read in frame from the first base. Results the study describes overall, beyond this receptor: The study covered only a single clinical trial cohort, and the causes of the repertoire differences, possibly disease activity or prior therapy, were still not defined. Patients starting nivolumab less than 1 year after ASCT had lower diversity and were excluded from later analyses to avoid confounding by immune reconstitution. CD4+ but not CD8+ TCR diversity rose significantly by C4D1 (p=0.0027 vs p=0.16), most apparent in complete responders (p=0.02). Baseline diversity similar to that of newly diagnosed patients was observed in trial patients achieving complete response, whereas significantly lower diversity was observed in partial responders and progressors. Baseline TCR diversity was reported as lower in newly diagnosed patients than in healthy donors, and lower still in relapsed/refractory patients.

Sample time point, as interpreted from the label and publication: cycle 2 day 1 (C2D1) of nivolumab. Relapse after autologous stem cell transplantation had occurred in all trial patients, and cohorts A, B and C were distinguished by prior brentuximab vedotin exposure. The trial cohort included 56 patients with relapsed/refractory classical Hodgkin lymphoma, and each patient had a best overall response of complete response, partial response or progressive disease. Trial patients were treated with single-agent nivolumab in the multi-cohort phase II CheckMate 205 trial. An independent review committee assessed best overall response by applying the 2007 International Working Group response criteria. Trial PBMCs were obtained immediately prior to nivolumab initiation (C1D1) and on therapy at cycle 2 day 1 and cycle 4 day 1. Peripheral blood was collected in 8 mL Vacutainer Cell Preparation Tubes, from which PBMCs were isolated by centrifugation and then cryopreserved.

Source: peripheral blood mononuclear cells (PBMCs), taken before the second cycle of nivolumab. The sequence derives from a human donor with classical Hodgkin lymphoma. The chain employs TRBV7-6 and TRBJ2-5; a weak D assignment points to TRBD1 (5 bases agree). The closer fit of TRBJ2-7 to the DNA end suggests the J call may be wrong. The CDR3 protein: CASSLLDTSYEQYF. The nucleotides read TGTGCCAGCAGCTTATTGGACACTTCCTACGAGCAGTACTTC.